This TCR beta chain was sequenced for a study of blood T cells in healthy people across ages. This clonotype was seen more than once but under ten times. Antigen: not known. The CDR3 is 15 amino acids. Per germline, CDR1 SGHTA and CDR2 FQGTGA. The germline V and J ends were trimmed by 1 base and 0 bases, with 4 bases remaining between them. Overall study results and limits: Older age went with lower TCR beta diversity per million T cells, in a roughly linear way.

For the second PCR, which ran for 7 to 11 cycles, a sample-barcoded 5' primer and a J-beta primer mix were used. TCRdb reprocessed the 5' RACE reads via MiXCR and lists one record per CDR3 protein. The sample comprises fewer than 1,200,000 distinct CDR3 sequences, approximately 26% of which are singletons, and about 0.69% rests with the top ten. PBMCs, at least 7 million per sample, were isolated. This sample was shared with a second study, whose subject was T cells of mothers and their children. Per that study: Mothers and children who were related shared slightly more overlap than unrelated pairs, but not significantly more. No persistent microchimeric T cell clones were detected.

Sequencing input: blood. The sequence came from a girl aged 2-9 years in good health. V and J are TRBV7-3 and TRBJ2-6; no clear D gene. For the CDR3, the DNA is TGTGCCAGCAGCTTAAGGGACTCTGGGGCCAACGTCCTGACTTTC. The encoded protein is CASSLRDSGANVLTF.